These 25 T cell receptor beta chains originate from one sample sequenced in a study of identical twins. TCRdb ran MiXCR on the 5' RACE reads and lists one entry per CDR3 protein. The sample shows approximately 150,000 distinct CDR3 sequences, 3.5% of them seen only once. The specimen sequenced was memory T cells sorted from blood. These receptors were collected from a man younger than 35 in good health.

This clonotype was counted many times. The chain employs TRBV7-9 and TRBJ2-7; no clear D gene. Germline CDR1 SEHNR, CDR2 FQNEAQ (reference sequence). The CDR3 loop spans 12 amino acids. V lost 2 bases to trimming and J lost 6 bases, with 8 bases between them. The CDR3 loop reads CASSLRRSEQYF. CDR3 bases: TGTGCCAGCAGCTTAAGAAGGTCCGAGCAGTACTTC.

This clonotype was observed many times. The chain has TRBV12-3 or TRBV12-4 and TRBJ1-3; 10 bases agree with TRBD1. J gave up 3 bases and V 6 bases, and 5 bases lay outside the gene matches. The CDR3 sequence is 15 residues long. The CDR3, as DNA: TGTGCCAGCAGCCCGACAGGGGGCCGTGGAAACACCATATATTTT. This encodes CASSPTGGRGNTIYF.

This clonotype was counted at least ten times. The chain couples TRBV5-1 to TRBJ2-6, with TRBD1 as a possible D gene (6 bases). Germline-derived CDR1 and CDR2 are SGHRS and YFSETQ. V dropped 4 bases and J dropped 0 bases, with 14 bases sitting between them. The CDR3 is 17 amino acids. CDR3 region: CASSPMTGTSGANVLTF. The CDR3 nucleotides are TGCGCCAGCAGCCCAATGACAGGAACCTCTGGGGCCAACGTCCTGACTTTC.

This clonotype has at least ten counts. The rearrangement uses TRBV5-5 and TRBJ1-5; maybe TRBD1 (6 bases). The germline V gene encodes CDR1 SGHKS and CDR2 YYEKEE (reference sequence). V was clipped by 0 bases and J by 7 bases, with 14 bases between them. The CDR3 loop spans 15 amino acids. CDR3 sequence reads: CASSLDRAIGQPQHF. CDR3 bases: TGTGCCAGCAGCTTGGACAGGGCAATCGGACAGCCCCAGCATTTT.

This clonotype has a count of ten or more. This rearrangement joins TRBV2 to TRBJ2-6; tentatively, D is TRBD1 (7 bases). V lost 8 bases and J 2 bases, leaving 10 bases between the germline ends. The CDR3 runs 14 residues. CDR1 SNHLY and CDR2 FYNNEI come from the germline V gene. In DNA form, the CDR3 reads TGTGCCAGCGGAGGGGGCGCTGGGGCCAACGTCCTGACTTTC. It translates to CASGGGAGANVLTF.

This clonotype came up many times. The CDR3 nucleotides read TGCAGCGTTGGCGGGAATGAGCAGTTCTTC. It specifies CSVGGNEQFF. The rearrangement uses TRBV29-1 and TRBJ2-1; possible D gene TRBD2, 5 bases. V shed 4 bases and J shed 7 bases, with 5 bases lying between them. Germline values: CDR1 SQVTM, CDR2 ANQGSEA. This CDR3 region has 10 residues.

Many counts were recorded for this clonotype. The V gene is TRBV12-3 or TRBV12-4, the J gene TRBJ1-1; unclear D gene. V gave up 8 bases and J gave up 7 bases, with 17 bases separating them. The CDR3 contains 13 residues. The CDR3 bases are TGTGCCAGCTCTGGTCTAGGGTACGATGAAGCTTTCTTT. Its protein product is CASSGLGYDEAFF.

Ten or more counts support this clonotype. The chain couples TRBV5-1 to TRBJ2-5; 10 bases are a match to TRBD2. J was trimmed by 3 bases and V by 4 bases; bases with no gene match: 3. The CDR3 has 14 residues. The germline gives CDR1 SGHRS, CDR2 YFSETQ. CDR3 coding DNA: TGCGCCAGCAGCCCTAGCGGGAGTAAAGAGACCCAGTACTTC. Amino acids: CASSPSGSKETQYF.

This clonotype was observed a few times. The chain recombines TRBV12-3 or TRBV12-4 with TRBJ2-4; D not resolved. Trimming removed 0 bases from V and 0 bases from J, with 6 bases in between. This CDR3 spans 15 amino acids. CDR3 DNA sequence: TGTGCCAGCAGTTTAGCACGGCTAGCCAAAAACATTCAGTACTTC. Residues: CASSLARLAKNIQYF.

This clonotype was seen many times. V and J are TRBV12-3 or TRBV12-4 and TRBJ2-7, with D hard to call. The length of the CDR3 is 14 residues. V gave up 5 bases and J gave up 2 bases, with 13 bases separating them. CDR3 nucleotide sequence: TGTGCCAGCAGTCCTAGGACGTTCGCCTACGAGCAGTACTTC. Translation: CASSPRTFAYEQYF.

In regard to this clonotype: A read error may be the cause here, since a much bigger clone is one base away. The genes are TRBV7-2 and TRBJ2-7; 8 nucleotides align to TRBD1. Per the germline V gene, CDR1 is SGHTA and CDR2 is FQGNSA. Trimming at V came to 0 bases and at J to 6 bases, leaving 1 base not matched to a gene. The CDR3 covers 13 residues. The CDR3 coding sequence is TGTGCCAGCAGCTTAGCCACAGGGGGCGAGCAGTACTTC. Translating gives CASSLATGGEQYF. The full variable domain, its missing parts supplied by reference TRBV7-2 and TRBJ2-7, is GAGVSQSPSNKVTEKGKDVELRCDPISGHTALYWYRQSLGQGLEFLIYFQGNSAPDKSGLPSDRFSAERTGGSVSTLTIQRTQQEDSAVYLCASSLATGGEQYFGPGTRLTVT.

This clonotype was counted ten times or more. The chain recombines TRBV29-1 with TRBJ1-5; possibly TRBD1 for D (6 bases). This CDR3 spans 13 amino acids. The germline CDR1 and CDR2 sequences are SQVTM and ANQGSEA. The V gene lost 1 base and the J gene lost 7 bases, with 11 bases spanning the gap. CDR3 sequence: CSVEVRGGQPQHF. The CDR3 DNA follows: TGCAGCGTTGAAGTCAGGGGTGGCCAGCCCCAGCATTTT.

This clonotype appeared many times. This chain joins TRBV10-3 and TRBJ2-5; maybe TRBD2 (6 bases). The CDR3 consists of 13 residues. V was clipped by 4 bases and J by 2 bases, with 8 bases between them. Germline V gives CDR1 ENHRY, CDR2 SYGVKD. In nucleotides, the CDR3 is TGTGCCATCAGTGTCGCGGGACAAGAGACCCAGTACTTC. Its translation is CAISVAGQETQYF.

This clonotype was counted many times. This sequence joins TRBV5-6 and TRBJ2-7, with D tentatively TRBD1 (5 bases). CDR1 is SGHDT and CDR2 is YYEEEE in the germline V gene. CDR3 length: 12 residues. V was shortened by 4 bases and J by 4 bases, with 9 bases between the two germline ends. CDR3 sequence: CASSRGGYEQYV. CDR3 bases: TGTGCCAGCAGCAGGGGTGGGTACGAGCAGTACGTC.

Many counts were recorded for this clonotype. CDR3 in amino acids: CASSHGYNEQFF. CDR3 DNA: TGTGCCAGCAGTCACGGTTACAATGAGCAGTTCTTC. This sequence joins TRBV6-1 and TRBJ2-1; D is unresolved. V was shortened by 5 bases and J by 4 bases, with 6 bases between the two germline ends. Germline loops: CDR1 MNHNS, CDR2 SASEGT. CDR3 length: 12 amino acids.

This clonotype was counted at least ten times. The CDR3 DNA is TGTGCCAGCAGCCTCGATCATTCACCCCTCCACTTT. Protein sequence: CASSLDHSPLHF. The gene calls are TRBV7-2 and TRBJ1-6; D is unclear. Trimming cost V 5 bases and J 8 bases, with 7 bases left between them. Germline assignment: CDR1 SGHTA and CDR2 FQGNSA. The CDR3 runs to 12 residues.

There are many counts of this clonotype. This sequence joins TRBV4-3 and TRBJ2-7, with 7 bases identical to TRBD2. The CDR3 sequence is 15 residues long. Germline loops: CDR1 LGHNA, CDR2 YSLEER. V gave up 4 bases and J gave up 7 bases; unmatched junction bases: 13. The DNA of the CDR3 is TGCGCCAGCAGCCCACAAGCGGGGAGGGACGGAGAGCAGTACTTC. It encodes CASSPQAGRDGEQYF.

This clonotype was seen repeatedly, ten times or more. Here the CDR3 reads CASSSRVGRTEAFF. The CDR3 DNA follows: TGCGCCAGCAGCTCCCGCGTAGGGCGGACTGAAGCTTTCTTT. The chain links TRBV5-1 to TRBJ1-1, with no clear D. Germline V lookup: CDR1 SGHRS, CDR2 YFSETQ. With 3 bases removed from V and 5 bases from J, the gap between germline ends came to 14 bases. The CDR3 sequence is 14 residues long.

This clonotype was detected ten times or more. The rearrangement links TRBV5-1 to TRBJ1-2; D remains ambiguous. This CDR3 is 12 amino acids long. Per the germline V gene, CDR1 is SGHRS and CDR2 is YFSETQ. V lost 0 bases and J 6 bases, leaving 6 bases between the germline ends. The CDR3 nucleotides are TGCGCCAGCAGCTTGGATATCCATGGCTACACCTTC. Amino acid sequence: CASSLDIHGYTF.

This clonotype was recorded at least ten times. The chain is built from TRBV6-1 and TRBJ2-1, with TRBD2 identical over 13 bases. V gave up 6 bases and J gave up 3 bases; unmatched junction bases: 5. Germline V CDR1 and CDR2: MNHNS, SASEGT. This CDR3 contains 16 residues. The CDR3 sequence is CASSPGTSGNYNEQFF. The CDR3, as DNA: TGTGCCAGCAGCCCCGGGACTAGCGGGAACTACAATGAGCAGTTCTTC.

Ten or more counts support this clonotype. This chain connects TRBV12-3 or TRBV12-4 to TRBJ2-1, with D tentatively TRBD1 (5 bases). CDR3 length equals 14 residues. Trimming took 3 bases from V and 3 from J, leaving 9 bases between them. CDR3 loop: CASSFAGLYNEQFF. CDR3 bases: TGTGCCAGCAGTTTTGCAGGGCTCTACAATGAGCAGTTCTTC.

This clonotype was recorded a few times. V is TRBV7-6 and J is TRBJ2-1; the D call may be TRBD1 or TRBD2 (5 bases each). V lost 5 bases, J lost 4 bases, and 18 bases lay in between. Germline V gene sequence: CDR1 SGHVS, CDR2 FNYEAQ. This CDR3 comprises 16 residues. CDR3 bases: TGTGCCAGCAGCCGAGGGACCCCCAGAGGGTACAATGAGCAGTTCTTC. Protein product: CASSRGTPRGYNEQFF.

Many counts were recorded for this clonotype. The chain joins TRBV20-1 to TRBJ2-7; D gene ambiguous. Per the germline V gene, CDR1 is DFQATT and CDR2 is SNEGSKA (reference sequence). With 3 bases removed from V and 3 bases from J, the gap between germline ends came to 9 bases. This CDR3 is 12 amino acids long. The CDR3 reads CSASILNYEQYF. The DNA for the CDR3 is TGCAGTGCTAGCATACTCAACTACGAGCAGTACTTC.

This clonotype was seen at least ten times. The J gene is TRBJ2-3, the V gene TRBV29-1; D is possibly TRBD1 (5 bases). V was trimmed by 7 bases and J by 0 bases, leaving 11 bases between them. Germline CDR1 and CDR2: SQVTM and ANQGSEA. The CDR3 sequence is 13 residues long. Written as DNA, the CDR3 is TGCAGCGGACAGATCTATAGCACAGATACGCAGTATTTT. Its protein product is CSGQIYSTDTQYF.

This clonotype occurred many times. V gene TRBV6-5 combines with J gene TRBJ2-2; 7 positions match TRBD1. In germline, CDR1 is MNHEY, CDR2 SVGAGI. V shed 0 bases and J 7 bases; nucleotides not matched to a gene: 5. The CDR3 is 15 residues long. The CDR3 is CASSYSGTDYGELFF. CDR3 DNA sequence: TGTGCCAGCAGTTACTCCGGGACAGATTACGGGGAGCTGTTTTTT.